This is a list of T cell receptor beta chains from one sample in a study of T cell responses to AZD1222 COVID-19 vaccine. Libraries were prepared by immunoSEQ multiplex PCR; TCRdb keeps only in-frame clonotypes and omits some of them. Of 140,000 to 150,000 clones in the sample, about 93% were seen once. This sample comprised peripheral blood, obtained on day 0 of AZD1222 vaccination. The origin of the receptors is an adult in good health. The CDR3 runs from the conserved cysteine through the conserved F or W. The D gene is left open where the match is weak. Clone size is not always given. Where it is, it says once, few, many or a class for expanded clones.

abundance	v_gene	j_gene	d_gene	CDR3aa	CDR3nt
NA	TRBV7-8	TRBJ2-7	NA	CASSLIAEQYF	TGTGCCAGCAGCTTAATTGCCGAGCAGTACTTC
NA	TRBV9	TRBJ1-6	NA	CASSVLGESPLHF	TGTGCCAGCAGCGTACTGGGGGAGTCACCCCTCCACTTT
NA	TRBV28	TRBJ1-5	NA	CASSRGLGGNQPQHF	TGTGCCAGCAGTAGAGGGTTGGGGGGCAATCAGCCCCAGCATTTT
NA	TRBV7-2	TRBJ2-7	NA	CASSLDKTEQYF	TGTGCCAGCAGCTTAGACAAAACCGAGCAGTACTTC
NA	TRBV20-1	TRBJ2-1	NA	CSAIDGRMSGNEQFF	TGCAGTGCTATTGACGGACGGATGTCGGGCAATGAGCAGTTCTTC
NA	TRBV11-3	TRBJ2-6	NA	CASSLGANVLTF	TGTGCCAGCAGCCTCGGGGCCAACGTCCTGACTTTC
NA	TRBV7-9	TRBJ1-1	NA	CASSLAGNTEAFF	TGTGCCAGCAGCTTAGCGGGGAACACTGAAGCTTTCTTT
NA	TRBV6-1	TRBJ1-2	NA	CASSEFGRGPYGYTF	TGTGCCAGCAGTGAATTTGGGCGGGGGCCCTATGGCTACACCTTC
NA	TRBV6-2/TRBV6-3	TRBJ1-4	NA	CASSSRVKEKLFF	TGTGCCAGCAGCTCCCGGGTCAAGGAAAAACTGTTTTTT
once	TRBV5-6	TRBJ2-6	NA	CASSLVRAGANVLTF	TGTGCCAGCAGCTTGGTCAGGGCTGGGGCCAACGTCCTGACTTTC
NA	TRBV6-5	TRBJ1-2	NA	CASVGKSLYGYTF	TGTGCCAGTGTAGGGAAAAGTCTCTATGGCTACACCTTC
NA	TRBV5-4	TRBJ2-1	NA	CASSSSNEQFF	TGTGCCAGCAGCTCATCTAATGAGCAGTTCTTC
once	TRBV6-4	TRBJ1-2	NA	CASSAARRYGYTF	TGTGCCAGCAGTGCTGCCAGACGCTATGGCTACACCTTC
once	TRBV11-3	TRBJ2-3	NA	CASSPPGKFLDTQYF	TGTGCCAGCAGCCCCCCGGGGAAGTTCTTAGATACGCAGTATTTT
NA	TRBV18	TRBJ1-1	TRBD1	CASSPVDRGKEAFF	TGTGCCAGCTCACCAGTGGACAGGGGCAAAGAAGCTTTCTTT
once	TRBV14	TRBJ2-3	TRBD2	CASSQATAGGHDTDTQYF	TGTGCCAGCAGCCAAGCGACGGCGGGGGGGCATGACACAGATACGCAGTATTTT
NA	TRBV7-2	TRBJ2-4	NA	CASSPQGRDIQYF	TGTGCCAGCAGCCCCCAGGGGAGAGACATTCAGTACTTC
once	TRBV19	TRBJ1-1	NA	CASSIGTKGPEAFF	TGTGCCAGTAGTATAGGAACCAAAGGCCCTGAAGCTTTCTTT
NA	TRBV12-3/TRBV12-4	TRBJ1-5	NA	CASSPGQKYSQHF	TGTGCCAGCAGTCCCGGACAGAAATATAGCCAGCATTTT
NA	TRBV30	TRBJ2-1	TRBD2	CAWTSLAGSYNEQFF	TGTGCCTGGACCTCCTTAGCGGGTTCCTACAATGAGCAGTTCTTC
NA	TRBV2	TRBJ1-1	TRBD1	CASSGGQGVNTEAFF	TGTGCCAGCAGCGGAGGACAGGGGGTGAACACTGAAGCTTTCTTT
NA	TRBV7-2	TRBJ1-6	NA	CASSLGTMYNSPLHF	TGTGCCAGCAGCTTAGGGACAATGTATAATTCACCCCTCCACTTT
NA	TRBV7-3	TRBJ2-1	TRBD1	CASSSAGGTNEQFF	TGTGCCAGCAGCTCAGCAGGGGGCACAAATGAGCAGTTCTTC
NA	TRBV6-5	TRBJ1-4	NA	CASSLTATNEKLFF	TGTGCCAGCAGTTTGACAGCAACTAATGAAAAACTGTTTTTT